The rows below give T cell receptor beta chains drawn from one sample of a study of blood T cells in healthy people across ages. TCRdb processed the 5' RACE reads anew with MiXCR; each CDR3 protein has one entry. The sample lists roughly 1.4 million distinct CDR3 sequences, roughly 64% occurring once. Sequencing input: blood. The receptors originated from a man between 18 and 29 years old in good health. CDR3s include the opening cysteine and the closing phenylalanine or tryptophan. D genes are given only for firm matches. Clone size is stated in some rows and not others, as once, few, many or a class when expanded.

V gene,clone size,J gene,D gene,CDR3 protein,CDR3 DNA
TRBV6-2/TRBV6-3,-,TRBJ1-5,-,CASSGPQARLHQPQHF,TGTGCCAGCAGTGGTCCGCAGGCCAGGCTTCATCAGCCCCAGCATTTT
TRBV12-3/TRBV12-4,few,TRBJ2-7,-,CASSFQDDEQYF,TGTGCCAGCAGTTTCCAGGACGACGAGCAGTACTTC
TRBV2,few,TRBJ1-2,-,CASSLVRAGSGYTF,TGTGCCAGCAGCCTAGTACGGGCAGGGAGTGGCTACACCTTC
TRBV29-1,-,TRBJ2-7,TRBD2,CSVGSGRRYYEQYF,TGCAGCGTTGGTAGCGGGAGACGTTACTACGAGCAGTACTTC
TRBV4-1,many,TRBJ2-1,-,CASSQGLEQFF,TGTGCCAGCAGCCAAGGTCTTGAGCAGTTCTTC
TRBV2,-,TRBJ2-1,-,CASTPLAINEQFF,TGTGCCAGCACCCCTCTAGCCATCAATGAGCAGTTCTTC
TRBV19,once,TRBJ2-1,-,CASSIDLGQAHNEQFF,TGTGCCAGTAGTATAGATCTAGGACAAGCACACAATGAGCAGTTCTTC
TRBV11-2,-,TRBJ2-5,-,CASSALTVLGETQYF,TGTGCCAGCAGCGCTCTGACTGTCCTGGGGGAGACCCAGTACTTC
TRBV13,few,TRBJ1-1,-,CASSFRMNTEAFF,TGTGCCAGCAGCTTTCGGATGAACACTGAAGCTTTCTTT
TRBV28,-,TRBJ2-7,TRBD1,CASSSIDRVVNEQYF,TGTGCCAGCAGTTCAATCGACAGGGTCGTCAACGAGCAGTACTTC
TRBV4-1,few,TRBJ2-1,-,CASSPRDSNEQFF,TGCGCCAGCAGCCCTCGGGACTCCAATGAGCAGTTCTTC
TRBV3-1,few,TRBJ2-3,TRBD2,CASSPRLAGLFADTQYF,TGTGCCAGCAGCCCACGCTTAGCGGGTCTATTCGCAGATACGCAGTATTTT
TRBV24-1,once,TRBJ2-4,TRBD1,CATSHNRGHEQYF,TGTGCCACCAGTCACAACAGGGGGCATGAGCAGTACTTC
TRBV12-3/TRBV12-4,few,TRBJ2-3,-,CASSVRDGTDTQYF,TGTGCCAGCAGTGTACGGGATGGCACAGATACGCAGTATTTT
TRBV21-1,few,TRBJ1-4,-,CASRIKGTPNEKLFF,TGTGCCAGCAGGATAAAAGGGACACCTAATGAAAAACTGTTTTTT
TRBV7-2,-,TRBJ2-1,-,CASSPPNLGEQFF,TGTGCCAGCAGCCCCCCGAACCTAGGGGAGCAGTTCTTC
TRBV4-1,-,TRBJ2-7,-,CASSYLTSIHEQYF,TGCGCCAGCAGCTACCTGACTAGTATTCACGAGCAGTACTTC
TRBV6-5,many,TRBJ1-1,-,CASSPGDTEAFF,TGTGCCAGCAGCCCCGGGGACACTGAAGCTTTCTTT
TRBV4-3,-,TRBJ2-7,TRBD2,CASSQRLAGPTSYEQYF,TGCGCCAGCAGCCAACGACTAGCGGGGCCAACCTCCTACGAGCAGTACTTC
TRBV4-3,many,TRBJ2-5,-,CASSQTYQETQYF,TGCGCCAGCAGCCAAACGTACCAAGAGACCCAGTACTTC
TRBV2,-,TRBJ2-1,-,CASSEKGVVAWEQFF,TGTGCCAGCAGTGAAAAGGGGGTGGTAGCCTGGGAGCAGTTCTTC
TRBV20-1,-,TRBJ1-5,-,CSVTGGGQPQHF,TGCAGTGTCACGGGGGGCGGTCAGCCCCAGCATTTT
TRBV10-3,-,TRBJ2-7,TRBD1,CAITPGQGTYEQYF,TGTGCCATCACTCCGGGACAGGGAACCTACGAGCAGTACTTC
TRBV6-2/TRBV6-3,-,TRBJ1-2,-,CASRTAGRYYGYTF,TGTGCCAGCAGAACTGCAGGTCGATACTATGGCTACACCTTC
TRBV5-1,-,TRBJ2-5,-,CASSLAKGEETQYF,TGCGCCAGCAGCTTGGCCAAGGGGGAAGAGACCCAGTACTTC
TRBV20-1,few,TRBJ2-7,-,CSARRGATHYEQYF,TGCAGTGCTAGACGGGGGGCCACCCACTACGAGCAGTACTTC
TRBV20-1,-,TRBJ2-1,-,CSANPQRLYNEQFF,TGCAGTGCTAACCCGCAGCGGCTTTACAATGAGCAGTTCTTC
TRBV7-9,-,TRBJ2-5,-,CASSFLVLLAQETQYF,TGTGCCAGCAGCTTTTTGGTCCTCTTAGCTCAAGAGACCCAGTACTTC
TRBV2,-,TRBJ2-1,TRBD2,CASSTTSGIHNEQFF,TGTGCCAGCAGTACCACTAGCGGAATCCACAATGAGCAGTTCTTC
TRBV7-9,-,TRBJ1-4,TRBD1,CASSPPYPGQEKLFF,TGTGCCAGCAGCCCACCGTATCCGGGACAGGAAAAACTGTTTTTT
TRBV4-1,once,TRBJ2-3,-,CASSRMPGRAVTDTQYF,TGCGCCAGCAGCCGGATGCCGGGACGAGCGGTCACAGATACGCAGTATTTT
TRBV7-9,-,TRBJ2-3,-,CASSPPDGFDTQYF,TGTGCCAGCAGCCCCCCGGACGGTTTTGATACGCAGTATTTT
TRBV6-5,-,TRBJ2-5,TRBD1,CASSPDRVGTQYF,TGTGCCAGCAGTCCTGACAGGGTCGGGACCCAGTACTTC
TRBV4-1,-,TRBJ2-3,TRBD2,CASSQVLGRMDTQYF,TGCGCCAGCAGCCAAGTTCTCGGGAGGATGGATACGCAGTATTTT
TRBV4-1,-,TRBJ2-7,-,CASSQDPLAHEQYF,TGCGCCAGCAGCCAAGATCCACTAGCCCACGAGCAGTACTTC
TRBV20-1,-,TRBJ1-6,-,CSARDSTFKGNSPLHF,TGCAGTGCTAGGGACAGCACCTTTAAGGGTAATTCACCCCTCCACTTT
TRBV10-3,-,TRBJ1-1,-,CAVSASVVTEAFF,TGTGCCGTCAGCGCGAGCGTAGTAACTGAAGCTTTCTTT
TRBV6-1,-,TRBJ1-2,-,CASSLSSGTGTNYGYTF,TGTGCCAGCAGTCTTTCATCCGGAACAGGAACCAACTATGGCTACACCTTC
TRBV4-3,-,TRBJ2-7,TRBD2,CASSQDLGLAGGSEQYF,TGCGCCAGCAGCCAAGATCTTGGGCTAGCGGGGGGGAGCGAGCAGTACTTC
TRBV20-1,few,TRBJ2-1,TRBD2,CSAPPWTSGDYNEQFF,TGCAGTGCTCCGCCCTGGACTAGCGGAGACTACAATGAGCAGTTCTTC
TRBV20-1,-,TRBJ2-1,TRBD1,CSATGTVIYNEQFF,TGCAGTGCTACTGGGACAGTCATCTACAATGAGCAGTTCTTC
TRBV12-5,-,TRBJ2-7,TRBD1,CASGLNRGNEQYF,TGTGCTAGTGGTTTGAACAGGGGGAACGAGCAGTACTTC
TRBV18,-,TRBJ1-5,-,CVSSPRGGPNQPQHF,TGTGTCAGCTCACCCCGGGGGGGCCCCAATCAGCCCCAGCATTTT
TRBV3-1,-,TRBJ2-3,-,CASSRGPSGDTQYF,TGTGCCAGCAGCAGGGGCCCCTCAGGTGATACGCAGTATTTT
TRBV9,-,TRBJ2-1,-,CASSVEGQSGNEQFF,TGTGCCAGCAGCGTAGAGGGCCAAAGCGGGAATGAGCAGTTCTTC